A single T cell receptor beta chain is shown here with its context. Authors' processing steps: Estimates of nucleated cell counts were drawn from the amplification of reference gene primers. Assay used: immunoSEQ multiplex PCR; TCRdb lists only in-frame clones, some missing. D and trimming come from the DNA, and the V and J calls and clone size come from that table. Of more than 100,000 clones in the sample, around 82% were seen once. This sample is drawn from a study of blood T cell repertoires in COVID-19. Looking at the study overall: Material from acute and convalescent COVID-19 was sourced from the United States, Italy and Spain. The cDNA or gDNA used as material had been derived from T cells, B-cell-depleted T cells, or PBMCs.

This CDR3 region has 13 residues. The ends were cut back, 7 bases at V and 3 bases at J, with 13 bases in the middle. Germline CDR1 SNHLY, CDR2 FYNNEI. The receptor comes from a woman in her twenties or thirties who had recovered from COVID-19. Source material: peripheral blood. This chain links TRBV2 with TRBJ2-7; D perhaps matches TRBD2 (5 bases). This chain's CDR3 is CASNGIGFYEQYF. The DNA of the CDR3 is TGTGCCAGCAACGGGATCGGATTCTACGAGCAGTACTTC.